This entry features one T cell receptor (beta chain) sequence. Antigen specificity is unknown. Germline V gives CDR1 SGHRS, CDR2 YFSETQ. The CDR3 is 14 amino acids. V dropped 5 bases and J dropped 2 bases, with 12 bases sitting between them. Only in-frame clones appear in the TCRdb table, and some are missing; sequencing was by immunoSEQ multiplex PCR. The sample lists some 150,000 clones; approximately 94% were seen once. The source of the sample is a study of cytomegalovirus exposure and HLA in healthy donors. Looking at the study overall: A later analysis reported the approximately 120 validation repertoires used the same platform as the approximately 670 first-cohort repertoires. Study-level results: According to a later analysis, TCR clusters from the first cohort tended to co-occur in the approximately 120 validation repertoires. Cytomegalovirus association was assigned to about 180 TCR beta chains.

Sequencing input: PBMCs. This rearrangement joins TRBV5-1 to TRBJ2-3; D not resolved. The source is a man aged 18 to 30 in good health and CMV-seropositive. The CDR3 spells CASRRSQNTDTQYF. CDR3 DNA sequence: TGCGCCAGCAGGAGGTCCCAGAACACAGATACGCAGTATTTT. Combining the CDR3 with reference TRBV5-1 and TRBJ2-3 gives the whole variable domain KAGVTQTPRYLIKTRGQQVTLSCSPISGHRSVSWYQQTPGQGLQFLFEYFSETQRNKGNFPGRFSGRQFSNSRSEMNVSTLELGDSALYLCASRRSQNTDTQYFGPGTRLTVL.